This TCR beta chain was sequenced for a study of regulatory T cells in long-lasting Graves disease (dated by TCRdb to the early 2020s). As for the study more broadly: Antithyroid drugs had been taken for less than 3 months by newly diagnosed Graves' disease patients. A total of some 33 samples were covered by TCR sequencing, comprising about 13 persistent and about 20 newly diagnosed Graves' disease patients. The study was registered as a clinical trial and conducted in China. This study used TCR sequencing and RNA sequencing of peripheral blood to compare persistent Graves' disease patients against newly diagnosed Graves' disease patients. Results and caveats for the whole study, not just this receptor: Sequencing and analysis were restricted to the TCR beta chain. The study examined only peripheral blood because the primary lesion, thyroid tissue, could not be accessed. The authors noted that the small sample size was a limitation that may lower accuracy. Lower TCR Shannon entropy and fewer highly expanded clones were observed in persistent Graves' disease patients than in newly diagnosed patients, which suggested clonal expansion. Preferential use of TRBV28, TRBJ1-2 and TRBJ2-5 was observed in persistent disease, whereas TRBV20-1 and TRBJ2-1 were favored in newly diagnosed disease. A larger number of public clonotypes was shared among persistent patients (approximately 3,000) than among newly diagnosed patients (roughly 1,000).

V loses 3 bases of germline sequence and J loses 2 bases, and the interval between the two ends is 9 bases. There are 13 amino acids in the CDR3, from cysteine to phenylalanine inclusive. Only the CDR3 DNA is retained, 39 bases long and in frame from the first base. CDR1 is given as GTSNPN and CDR2 as SVGIG, both from the germline V gene (reference sequence). This specimen's time point label, per the study, means: newly diagnosed GD, antithyroid drugs for less than 3 months. For both TCR sequencing and RNA sequencing, RNA was extracted from PBMCs in TRIzol. The diagnosis of Graves' disease followed American Thyroid Association guidelines. The patients came from an endocrinology department in Xi'an, China. Each patient gave 9 to 10 milliliters of peripheral blood, collected in an EDTA anticoagulant tube. Ficoll Paque Plus density gradient separation was used to isolate PBMCs, and no further T cell sorting was performed. An Agilent 2100 Bioanalyzer and agarose gel were used to check RNA quality, and a NanoDrop 2000 was used to measure RNA concentration.

Turning to this clonotype: What antigen it recognizes has not been identified. The input lacks base qualities; no much larger clone sits a single base away.

Receptor amplification or capture employed multiplex PCR. The data were produced on an Illumina HiSeq 4000. To build TCR beta libraries, CDR3 regions were amplified by Arm-PCR using iRepertoire HTBI primers. PCR products were gel purified before sequencing. In the authors' own workflow: Across samples, around 62 TRBV and approximately 15 TRBJ segments were identified and used for gene usage analysis of CDR3 amino acid clonotypes. COPE and FqMerger were used to merge filtered high-quality paired reads into contigs. Contigs were aligned with BLAST to IMGT TRBV, TRBD and TRBJ reference genes, and CDR3 was defined per IMGT. Any clonotype with a frequency above 0.1% was counted as a highly expanded clone. Shannon entropy was used to measure repertoire diversity, and the Gini coefficient was used to measure V-J evenness. Clonotypes shared by more than one individual were considered public. The public reads were reanalyzed by TCRdb: fastp trimming at Q25, MiXCR alignment, in-frame beta chains only. Every CDR3 protein is listed once, alongside the most common genes and DNA of its rows. The V and J calls and clone size come from TCRdb's table, not from the authors' own analysis. The sample table contains 400,000 to 500,000 distinct CDR3 sequences; only one count was recorded for roughly 15% of them. The ten largest clones take up under 30% of the sample.

This sample was shared with a second study, whose subject was T cells in Graves' hyperthyroidism and ophthalmopathy. The second paper states: Stable Graves' hyperthyroidism was defined as no progression to ophthalmopathy during 18 months of follow-up. The hyperthyroidism patients were between 18 and 65 years old and newly diagnosed, with a disease duration of less than 2 months. Exclusion was applied to patients with uncontrolled infections, other autoimmune diseases, pregnancy or lactation. Diagnoses were established on the basis of clinical symptoms, serum thyroxine and TRAb, thyroid ultrasound, and orbital computed tomography. A first-round RT-PCR of the TCR CDR3 used the HTBI primer set with the Qiagen OneStep RT-PCR kit. Most expanded thyroid clonotypes (frequency above 0.001) were also found in blood, which suggests that blood repertoires may mirror thyroid immune responses. A 13 V-J signature model separated ophthalmopathy from stable hyperthyroidism, with 87.88% sensitivity and 81.08% specificity in cross-validation and 80%/75% in testing. During validation, the model predicted progression to ophthalmopathy a median of approximately 6 months ahead of onset, with more than 55% sensitivity and roughly 75% specificity. TCR V-J signatures able to tell the groups apart were searched for in a discovery cohort of some 97 patients, of whom more than 40 had Graves' ophthalmopathy and 57 had stable Graves' hyperthyroidism. An independent validation cohort of around 19 hyperthyroidism patients and more than 15 patients who later progressed to ophthalmopathy tested prospective prediction of ophthalmopathy. The 100 discovery patients were divided at random into training and test sets in a 7:3 ratio. In several Graves' hyperthyroidism patients, the study also compared T-cell repertoires from thyroid tissue with T-cell repertoires from blood. After sampling, hyperthyroidism patients received methimazole starting at 30 mg daily, and ophthalmopathy patients received high-dose intravenous methylprednisolone. A second multiplex PCR round built the libraries, followed by size selection and purification. Paired-end sequencing of the libraries was performed with 100 bp reads on an Illumina HiSeq2000. Raw data were processed with SOAPnuke, discarding reads with adapters, uncalled bases, mean Phred below 15, or no exact constant-primer or identifier match. COPE v1.2.5 was used to merge the high-quality paired reads, and each unique nucleotide sequence was defined as a clonotype. Clonotypes were aligned to IMGT TRBV, TRBD and TRBJ reference segments using MiTCR v1.1. The analysis included only V-J combinations with a frequency above 0.0001, which together covered around 99% of the repertoires. The TCS score was defined as F50 (clonal expansion) divided by E x V (chaos), with BLOSUM62-based TCRdist calculated between CDR3 peptides within each V-J. Welch's t-statistics and random forest reduced roughly 500 V-J features to 13, which were used in a naive Bayes classifier (R e1071). No statistical method was used to fix the sample size in advance, and group allocation was not hidden from the investigators. The paper describes TCR Vbeta CDR3 sequencing of 120 to 150 peripheral blood samples, made up of some 42 ophthalmopathy patients, approximately 76 hyperthyroidism patients and about 17 progressor patients.

Rearrangement joined TRBV30 to TRBJ2-3; TRBD1 is perhaps the D gene, given 5 matching bases. Sequences were derived from peripheral blood mononuclear cells (PBMCs), sampled at new diagnosis, from a patient treated with antithyroid drugs. This TCR was recovered from a woman in her late teens or twenties with Graves disease. Donor details come from another sample of the same person, matched by shared clones. The DNA sequence is as follows: TGTGCCTGGAGGGGGCGCGACACAGATACGCAGTATTTT. This sequence encodes CAWRGRDTDTQYF.